These 32 T cell receptor beta chains were sequenced from one sample in a study of T cell clones after liver transplantation. Method: immunoSEQ multiplex PCR; TCRdb's copy keeps in-frame clones and lacks some. The data show several thousand clones, with around 79% seen just once and 18% held by the top ten. Source: CD8+ T cells from blood, taken before liver transplant. The origin of the receptors is a human donor who received a liver transplant.

This rearrangement joins TRBV9 to TRBJ2-3; D is ambiguous. This CDR3 has 13 amino acids. The V gene lost 0 bases and the J gene lost 6 bases, with 8 bases spanning the gap. Germline V gene sequence: CDR1 SGDLS, CDR2 YYNGEE. The chain's CDR3 is CASSVGEMDTQYF. In nucleotides, the CDR3 is TGTGCCAGCAGCGTAGGGGAAATGGATACGCAGTATTTT.

This rearrangement joins TRBV5-1 to TRBJ2-2; tentative D call: TRBD2 (6 bases). Germline CDR1 and CDR2: SGHRS and YFSETQ. V was shortened by 4 bases and J by 3 bases, with 10 bases between the two germline ends. The CDR3 sequence is 14 residues long. The CDR3 coding sequence is TGCGCCAGCAGCCCCGGGAGCTACACCGGGGAGCTGTTTTTT. It encodes CASSPGSYTGELFF.

V and J are TRBV7-8 and TRBJ2-7, with D possibly TRBD1 on 5 matching bases. Germline loops: CDR1 SGHVS, CDR2 FQNEAQ. The CDR3 consists of 14 residues. Trimming took off 1 base at V and 0 bases at J, with 7 bases between the two ends. The CDR3 loop is CASSLEQVSYEQYF. DNA for the CDR3: TGTGCCAGCAGCTTAGAACAGGTCTCCTACGAGCAGTACTTC. Based on the CDR3 plus reference TRBV7-8 and TRBJ2-7, the full variable domain is GAGVSQSPRYKVAKRGQDVALRCDPISGHVSLFWYQQALGQGPEFLTYFQNEAQLDKSGLPSDRFFAERPEGSVSTLKIQRTQQEDSAVYLCASSLEQVSYEQYFGPGTRLTVT.

The J gene is TRBJ1-2, the V gene TRBV27; the D gene is possibly TRBD1 (5 bases). The V gene lost 5 bases and the J gene lost 9 bases, with 16 bases spanning the gap. The CDR3 covers 13 residues. CDR1 MNHEY and CDR2 SMNVEV come from the germline V gene (reference sequence). This CDR3 reads CASSRGEGVSYTF. The DNA of the CDR3 is TGTGCCAGCAGTCGGGGGGAAGGTGTGAGCTACACCTTC.

This clone showed up just a few times. The chain has TRBV6-4 and TRBJ2-1; D might be TRBD2 (5 bases). Germline assignment: CDR1 MRHNA and CDR2 SNTAGT. Trimming stripped 4 bases from V and 9 bases from J, with 10 bases between. The CDR3 spans 12 residues. The CDR3 region is CASSALGGEQFF. DNA for the CDR3: TGTGCCAGCAGTGCCCTTGGAGGTGAGCAGTTCTTC.

The chain links TRBV27 to TRBJ1-1; D not certain. Germline V gives CDR1 MNHEY, CDR2 SMNVEV (reference sequence). The CDR3 totals 14 residues. Trimming stripped 3 bases from V and 1 base from J, with 9 bases between. This CDR3 is CASSFGESNTEAFF. The CDR3 nucleotides read TGTGCCAGCAGTTTTGGTGAGTCGAACACTGAAGCTTTCTTT.

The chain uses TRBV4-1 and TRBJ2-2; a weak D match, TRBD2 (6 bases). The V and J ends lost 4 bases and 4 bases respectively, with 19 bases between them. CDR1 MGHRA and CDR2 YSYEKL come from the germline V gene. This CDR3 has 17 residues. CDR3 in DNA: TGCGCCAGCAGCCTGCTTGGAGGGCGCGGCCCCACCGGGGAGCTGTTTTTT. Translation gives CASSLLGGRGPTGELFF.

This chain connects TRBV6-6 to TRBJ2-1, with a weak D call TRBD2 (6 bases). There are 10 residues in the CDR3. Trimming removed 2 bases from V and 15 bases from J, with 8 bases in between. Germline V gene sequence: CDR1 MNHNY, CDR2 SVGAGI (reference sequence). CDR3 coding DNA: TGTGCCAGCAGTTACCCGGGAGCGTTCTTC. This gives the protein CASSYPGAFF.

J is TRBJ2-3 and V is TRBV13; 11 bases map to TRBD2. This CDR3 region has 19 residues. V lost 0 bases and J lost 5; bases outside the gene matches: 13. Germline loops: CDR1 PRHDT, CDR2 FYEKMQ (reference sequence). DNA of the CDR3: TGTGCCAGCAGCTTAGGGAGGGTGCCGGGACTAGCGGTAAGAGATACGCAGTATTTT. Residues: CASSLGRVPGLAVRDTQYF.

This clone occurred a few times. V usage is TRBV7-2 and J usage is TRBJ2-5; D gene uncertain. V lost 2 bases and J 5 bases, leaving 12 bases between the germline ends. Per the germline V gene, CDR1 is SGHTA and CDR2 is FQGNSA. The CDR3 covers 14 residues. The CDR3 DNA reads TGTGCCAGCAGCTTACTGGGATTGTTGGAGACCCAGTACTTC. Amino acid sequence: CASSLLGLLETQYF.

This chain connects TRBV5-4 to TRBJ2-7; D not certain. Trimming left V 1 base short and J 5 bases short, with 13 bases between. Germline values: CDR1 SGHNT, CDR2 YYREEE (reference sequence). The CDR3 consists of 14 residues. The CDR3 nucleotides read TGTGCCAGCAGCTTGCGTAATAGCCTACACGAGCAGTACTTC. Translation: CASSLRNSLHEQYF. Variable domain in full (rest from reference TRBV5-4 and TRBJ2-7): ETGVTQSPTHLIKTRGQQVTLRCSSQSGHNTVSWYQQALGQGPQFIFQYYREEENGRGNFPPRFSGLQFPNYSSELNVNALELDDSALYLCASSLRNSLHEQYFGPGTRLTVT.

V is TRBV4-1 and J is TRBJ2-7; D possibly corresponds to TRBD1 (6 bases). V lost 4 bases, J lost 0 bases, and 13 bases lay in between. Germline CDR1 and CDR2: MGHRA and YSYEKL. The CDR3 runs to 15 residues. CDR3 amino acids: CASSPIQGPSYEQYF. The CDR3, as DNA: TGCGCCAGCAGCCCTATACAGGGACCCTCCTACGAGCAGTACTTC.

The V and J genes are TRBV7-8 and TRBJ1-1; D ambiguous. The CDR3 has 15 residues. V dropped 2 bases and J dropped 1 base, with 11 bases sitting between them. Germline values: CDR1 SGHVS, CDR2 FQNEAQ. Here the CDR3 DNA reads TGTGCCAGCAGCTTAATAGCCAGTTCGAACACTGAAGCTTTCTTT. Its translation: CASSLIASSNTEAFF. The complete variable domain, with remaining parts taken from reference TRBV7-8 and TRBJ1-1, reads GAGVSQSPRYKVAKRGQDVALRCDPISGHVSLFWYQQALGQGPEFLTYFQNEAQLDKSGLPSDRFFAERPEGSVSTLKIQRTQQEDSAVYLCASSLIASSNTEAFFGQGTRLTVV.

The V call is TRBV6-1, the J call TRBJ1-5, with D tentatively TRBD1 (6 bases). Germline CDR1 reads MNHNS; CDR2 reads SASEGT. V lost 1 base and J 7 bases, leaving 17 bases between the germline ends. This CDR3 has 16 residues. The CDR3 spells CASSEGRGQGKQPQHF. CDR3 DNA: TGTGCCAGCAGTGAAGGGAGGGGACAAGGAAAGCAGCCCCAGCATTTT.

In its sample, this clone was seen once. This rearrangement joins TRBV7-6 to TRBJ2-1; TRBD1 might be the D (6 bases). Germline lookup yields CDR1 SGHVS and CDR2 FNYEAQ. V was trimmed by 3 bases and J by 2 bases, leaving 17 bases between them. The CDR3 runs to 17 residues. The CDR3 sequence is CASSFPQGSGTYNEQFF. The DNA of the CDR3 is TGTGCCAGCAGCTTCCCCCAGGGGAGCGGAACCTACAATGAGCAGTTCTTC.

The rearrangement uses TRBV6-1 and TRBJ2-3, with D maybe TRBD1 (6 bases). Germline-derived CDR1 and CDR2 are MNHNS and SASEGT. The CDR3 runs 19 residues. V was clipped by 2 bases and J by 5 bases, with 26 bases between them. As DNA, the CDR3 is TGTGCCAGCAGTGAATCCCCTAGCCCCTGGACAGAGAGAATAGATACGCAGTATTTT. This encodes CASSESPSPWTERIDTQYF.

The V gene is TRBV15, the J gene TRBJ2-7; 9 nucleotides agree with TRBD1. The CDR3 runs 14 residues. Germline values: CDR1 LNHNV, CDR2 YYDKDF (reference sequence). After removal of 5 bases from V and 4 bases from J, the junction contained 6 bases not matched to a gene. For the CDR3, the DNA is TGTGCCACCAGCCCCGGGACAGGGTCGTACGAGCAGTACTTC. It translates to CATSPGTGSYEQYF.

The V gene is TRBV4-1, the J gene TRBJ1-3; 9 bases agree with TRBD1. This CDR3 is 14 amino acids long. Per germline, CDR1 MGHRA and CDR2 YSYEKL. V lost 6 bases to trimming and J lost 5 bases; unmatched junction nucleotides: 5. The CDR3 spells CASSPGTGRNTIYF. The CDR3 DNA reads as TGCGCCAGCAGTCCCGGGACAGGGAGAAACACCATATATTTT.

This chain's CDR3 is CAIGADNSYNEQFF. CDR3 sequence (DNA): TGTGCCATCGGAGCTGACAACTCCTACAATGAGCAGTTCTTC. V and J are TRBV10-3 and TRBJ2-1; unclear D gene. CDR1 ENHRY and CDR2 SYGVKD come from the germline V gene. This CDR3 has 14 residues. V dropped 8 bases and J dropped 0 bases, with 11 bases sitting between them.

The count of this clone is one. The chain links TRBV14 to TRBJ2-7; TRBD1 might be the D (6 bases). This CDR3 spans 13 amino acids. Germline CDR1 and CDR2: SGHDN and FVKESK. V was clipped by 3 bases and J by 9 bases, with 15 bases between them. Here the CDR3 DNA reads TGTGCCAGCAGCCACCAGGGTCTGACAGGGCAGTACTTC. Protein: CASSHQGLTGQYF.

This clone was counted a few times. The CDR3 DNA sequence: TGTGCCAGCAGCGTAATAGGGGACGCCCGTGGCTACACCTTC. This codes for CASSVIGDARGYTF. The J gene is TRBJ1-2, the V gene TRBV9; TRBD1 might be the D (5 bases). V shed 1 base and J shed 7 bases, with 14 bases lying between them. Germline CDR1 reads SGDLS; CDR2 reads YYNGEE. The CDR3 extends over 14 amino acids. Combining the CDR3 with reference TRBV9 and TRBJ1-2 gives the whole variable domain DSGVTQTPKHLITATGQRVTLRCSPRSGDLSVYWYQQSLDQGLQFLIQYYNGEERAKGNILERFSAQQFPDLHSELNLSSLELGDSALYFCASSVIGDARGYTFGSGTRLTVV.

The genes are TRBV5-6 and TRBJ2-7, with D unclear. The CDR3 has 14 residues. Germline values: CDR1 SGHDT, CDR2 YYEEEE. V lost 1 base to trimming and J lost 6 bases, with 14 bases between them. This chain's CDR3 is CASSLSPSGIEQYF. The CDR3 DNA follows: TGTGCCAGCAGCTTGTCACCCAGTGGGATCGAGCAGTACTTC. The complete variable domain, with remaining parts taken from reference TRBV5-6 and TRBJ2-7, reads DAGVTQSPTHLIKTRGQQVTLRCSPKSGHDTVSWYQQALGQGPQFIFQYYEEEERQRGNFPDRFSGHQFPNYSSELNVNALLLGDSALYLCASSLSPSGIEQYFGPGTRLTVT.

The V call is TRBV2, the J call TRBJ1-4; 7 bases map to TRBD1. Germline CDR1 SNHLY, CDR2 FYNNEI. V lost 6 bases and J lost 3; bases outside the gene matches: 10. This CDR3 comprises 16 residues. CDR3 loop: CASRRPGGSANEKLFF. The CDR3 nucleotides are TGTGCCAGCAGGCGTCCAGGGGGATCGGCTAATGAAAAACTGTTTTTT.

This chain links TRBV11-1 with TRBJ2-1; no clear D. The CDR3 totals 12 residues. CDR1 and CDR2 (germline): SGHAT, FQDESV (reference sequence). With 4 bases removed from V and 7 bases from J, the gap between germline ends came to 8 bases. The CDR3 loop reads CASSSTENEQFF. The CDR3 DNA reads TGTGCCAGCAGCTCGACCGAAAATGAGCAGTTCTTC.

This clone was observed once. The chain carries TRBV11-2 and TRBJ2-7; a weak D match, TRBD1 (6 bases). Germline values: CDR1 SGHAT, CDR2 FQNNGV. Trimming stripped 5 bases from V and 6 bases from J, with 17 bases between. CDR3 size: 14 residues. The CDR3 sequence is CASSPRAGDREQYF. The CDR3 nucleotides are TGTGCCAGCAGCCCTCGGGCAGGGGACCGCGAGCAGTACTTC. The variable domain in full, with the rest retrieved from reference TRBV11-2 and TRBJ2-7, is EAGVAQSPRYKIIEKRQSVAFWCNPISGHATLYWYQQILGQGPKLLIQFQNNGVVDDSQLPKDRFSAERLKGVDSTLKIQPAKLEDSAVYLCASSPRAGDREQYFGPGTRLTVT.

The rearrangement uses TRBV27 and TRBJ2-7; 7 bases align to TRBD2. From germline, CDR1 is MNHEY and CDR2 SMNVEV (reference sequence). The CDR3 spans 11 residues. The trim removed 4 bases at V and 7 bases at J, leaving 1 base unmatched. CDR3 sequence reads: CASSSRGEQYF. In nucleotides, the CDR3 is TGTGCCAGCAGTTCGCGGGGGGAGCAGTACTTC.

The V gene is TRBV5-4, the J gene TRBJ1-2, with a possible D match to TRBD1 (5 bases). Germline CDR1 reads SGHNT; CDR2 reads YYREEE (reference sequence). Trimming left V 4 bases short and J 4 bases short, with 11 bases between. CDR3 length: 13 residues. CDR3 sequence: CASSPGTSYGYTF. The CDR3 coding sequence is TGTGCCAGCAGCCCAGGGACTTCCTATGGCTACACCTTC.

J is TRBJ2-7 and V is TRBV5-1; no clear D. V was trimmed by 0 bases and J by 3 bases, leaving 10 bases between them. CDR3 length equals 14 residues. Germline CDR1 and CDR2: SGHRS and YFSETQ. The CDR3 spells CASSLGAEYYEQYF. As DNA, the CDR3 is TGCGCCAGCAGCTTGGGAGCAGAATACTACGAGCAGTACTTC.

V is TRBV5-1 and J is TRBJ2-1; 7 nucleotides match TRBD1. The CDR3 covers 15 residues. V was clipped by 4 bases and J by 4 bases; unmatched bases: 8. CDR1 is SGHRS, CDR2 YFSETQ, per germline. The CDR3 region has the DNA TGCGCCAGCAGCCCGGGACAGTGGAATTACAATGAGCAGTTCTTC. Its translation is CASSPGQWNYNEQFF.

J is TRBJ2-3 and V is TRBV7-9, with D unresolved. The CDR3 totals 13 residues. Germline CDR1 SEHNR, CDR2 FQNEAQ (reference sequence). Trimming cost V 5 bases and J 0 bases, with 6 bases left between them. DNA for the CDR3: TGTGCCAGCAGCCCCACGAGCACAGATACGCAGTATTTT. Amino acid sequence: CASSPTSTDTQYF.

The chain employs TRBV2 and TRBJ1-2; TRBD1 is a possible D gene (5 bases). Looked up from germline, CDR1 is SNHLY and CDR2 is FYNNEI. V gave up 4 bases and J gave up 0 bases, with 15 bases separating them. This CDR3 is built from 16 residues. The CDR3 protein is CASSVGGTQANYGYTF. The CDR3 bases are TGTGCCAGCAGTGTAGGAGGGACCCAAGCTAACTATGGCTACACCTTC.

The rearrangement uses TRBV25-1 and TRBJ2-4; TRBD1 matches 8 bases. The V and J ends lost 7 bases and 8 bases, in that order; junction bases with no gene match: 1. The CDR3 consists of 11 residues. Germline CDR1 MGHDK, CDR2 SYGVNS. The chain's CDR3 is CASTGGYIQYF. CDR3 DNA sequence: TGTGCCAGCACAGGGGGCTACATTCAGTACTTC. Drawing the rest from reference TRBV25-1 and TRBJ2-4, the complete variable domain is EADIYQTPRYLVIGTGKKITLECSQTMGHDKMYWYQQDPGMELHLIHYSYGVNSTEKGDLSSESTVSRIRTEHFPLTLESARPSHTSQYLCASTGGYIQYFGAGTRLSVL.